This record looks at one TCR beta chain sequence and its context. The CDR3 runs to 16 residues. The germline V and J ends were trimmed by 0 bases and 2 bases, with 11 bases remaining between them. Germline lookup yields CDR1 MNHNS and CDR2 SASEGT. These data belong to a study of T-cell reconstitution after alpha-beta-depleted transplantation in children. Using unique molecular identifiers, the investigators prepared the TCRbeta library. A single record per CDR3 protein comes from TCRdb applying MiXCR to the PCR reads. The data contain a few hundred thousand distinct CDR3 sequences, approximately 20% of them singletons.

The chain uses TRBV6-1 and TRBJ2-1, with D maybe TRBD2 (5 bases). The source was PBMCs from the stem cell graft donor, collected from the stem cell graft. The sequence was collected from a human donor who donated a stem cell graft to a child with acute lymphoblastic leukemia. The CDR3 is CASSEAGLAAYNEQFF. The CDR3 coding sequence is TGTGCCAGCAGTGAAGCGGGTCTAGCTGCCTACAATGAGCAGTTCTTC.